Presented here are 16 T cell receptor beta chains from one specimen sequenced in a study of T cells after yellow fever vaccination. Using its own MiXCR run on the 5' RACE reads, TCRdb lists one record per CDR3 protein. The sample has fewer than 450,000 distinct CDR3 sequences; 4% are singletons. The input for sequencing was PBMCs, taken 5 days after the yellow fever booster vaccination. The receptor set was obtained from a man aged 18-30 years who received the YFV17D yellow fever vaccine.

There are a few counts of this clonotype. V usage is TRBV28 and J usage is TRBJ2-3; 7 bases agree with TRBD2. Germline V gene data show CDR1 as MDHEN and CDR2 as SYDVKM. The CDR3 runs to 19 residues. V shed 3 bases and J 3 bases; nucleotides not matched to a gene: 18. The CDR3 nucleotides are TGTGCCAGCAGTTTCCACGCCAATTTGGGGGGGGATCGTACAGATACGCAGTATTTT. Amino acid sequence: CASSFHANLGGDRTDTQYF.

In this sample, this clonotype turned up many times. The genes are TRBV19 and TRBJ2-5, with 9 bases identical to TRBD1. CDR1 is LNHDA, CDR2 SQIVND, per germline (reference sequence). The CDR3 consists of 14 residues. With 6 bases clipped from V and 4 bases from J, the junction kept 6 bases outside the gene matches. The CDR3 is CASRGTGSTETQYF. The CDR3 DNA sequence: TGTGCCAGTAGAGGGACAGGGAGTACAGAGACCCAGTACTTC.

The V and J genes are TRBV19 and TRBJ1-1; 7 nucleotides line up with TRBD1. Germline-derived CDR1 and CDR2 are LNHDA and SQIVND (reference sequence). The CDR3 is 14 residues long. With 4 bases clipped from V and 4 bases from J, the junction kept 6 bases outside the gene matches. The CDR3 DNA reads TGTGCCAGTAGTACTCCGGGACAGTCCACTGAAGCTTTCTTT. Translated, it gives CASSTPGQSTEAFF.

V usage is TRBV6-1 and J usage is TRBJ2-2; 11 nucleotides agree with TRBD2. The CDR3 covers 18 residues. Trimming at V came to 2 bases and at J to 6 bases, leaving 11 bases not matched to a gene. From germline, CDR1 is MNHNS and CDR2 SASEGT. The CDR3 loop is CASSEIAGGPRSAGELFF. CDR3 nucleotides: TGTGCCAGCAGTGAAATAGCGGGGGGGCCGCGGTCGGCCGGGGAGCTGTTTTTT.

There are a few counts of this clonotype. J is TRBJ1-6 and V is TRBV5-1; 7 nucleotides match TRBD1. In germline, CDR1 is SGHRS, CDR2 YFSETQ. The CDR3 is 16 residues long. J gave up 6 bases and V 3 bases, and 9 bases lay outside the gene matches. In DNA, the CDR3 is TGCGCCAGCAGCTCCCGCCGGGACAGCGTTAATTCACCCCTCCACTTT. It specifies CASSSRRDSVNSPLHF.

The V call is TRBV2, the J call TRBJ2-7, with 7 nucleotides matching TRBD2. The CDR3 has 15 residues. V trimming: 2 bases; J trimming: 1 base; junction bases outside the gene matches: 5. Germline V gene data show CDR1 as SNHLY and CDR2 as FYNNEI. CDR3 DNA sequence: TGTGCCAGCAGTGAACCCCGGGGGGATTCCTACGAGCAGTACTTC. Translation gives CASSEPRGDSYEQYF.

This clonotype has only a few counts. The J gene is TRBJ1-2, the V gene TRBV6-2 or TRBV6-3, with a weak D call TRBD1 (6 bases). Trimming removed 11 bases from V and 4 bases from J, with 17 bases in between. CDR3 length: 13 amino acids. Looked up from germline, CDR1 is MNHEY and CDR2 is SVGEGT. CDR3 sequence (DNA): TGTGCCGATACCTGGACAGTAAGCTATGGCTACACCTTC. Residues: CADTWTVSYGYTF.

About this clonotype itself: At one end the junction does not follow the germline gene, possibly because of a read error. J is TRBJ1-3 and V is TRBV19; no firm D call. Germline V lookup: CDR1 LNHDA, CDR2 SQIVND (reference sequence). This CDR3 is built from 8 residues. The CDR3 region is CASPTPIF. Here the CDR3 DNA reads TGTGCCAGTCCCACTCCCATTTTT.

V is TRBV11-3 and J is TRBJ2-7, with D perhaps matching TRBD1 (5 bases). The CDR3 loop spans 13 amino acids. The V and J ends lost 4 bases and 1 base respectively, with 8 bases between them. Germline CDR1 and CDR2: SGHNT and YENEEA. In DNA form, the CDR3 reads TGTGCCAGCAGCTCTGGGGCATCCTACGAGCAGTACTTC. Protein product: CASSSGASYEQYF. The full variable domain, its missing parts supplied by reference TRBV11-3 and TRBJ2-7, is EAGVVQSPRYKIIEKKQPVAFWCNPISGHNTLYWYLQNLGQGPELLIRYENEEAVDDSQLPKDRFSAERLKGVDSTLKIQPAELGDSAVYLCASSSGASYEQYFGPGTRLTVT.

This clonotype was observed a few times. V usage is TRBV20-1 and J usage is TRBJ2-5; D gene ambiguous. Germline V gene sequence: CDR1 DFQATT, CDR2 SNEGSKA (reference sequence). V lost 0 bases, J lost 2 bases, and 10 bases lay in between. The CDR3 is made up of 14 amino acids. CDR3: CSAREDLVQETQYF. DNA for the CDR3: TGCAGTGCTAGAGAGGACCTAGTTCAAGAGACCCAGTACTTC.

A few counts support this clonotype. The CDR3 region has the DNA TGTGCCAGCAGTTTGGGCGTGTTAGGGGCAAGCGAGCAGTACGTC. This codes for CASSLGVLGASEQYV. The chain carries TRBV12-3 or TRBV12-4 and TRBJ2-7, with D possibly TRBD1 on 5 matching bases. This CDR3 has 15 amino acids. V lost 3 bases to trimming and J lost 6 bases, with 18 bases between them.

This clonotype showed up just a few times. The V call is TRBV6-6, the J call TRBJ1-1; 10 positions match TRBD1. V lost 6 bases and J lost 8; bases outside the gene matches: 12. Germline loops: CDR1 MNHNY, CDR2 SVGAGI (reference sequence). The CDR3 loop spans 15 amino acids. CDR3 DNA sequence: TGTGCCAGCAGACCGGGACAGGGGACTTTCCCCGAAGCTTTCTTT. The encoded protein is CASRPGQGTFPEAFF.

This clonotype was observed at least ten times. The genes are TRBV29-1 and TRBJ2-2; tentatively, D is TRBD1 (5 bases). Trimming removed 6 bases from V and 0 bases from J, with 8 bases in between. Germline V lookup: CDR1 SQVTM, CDR2 ANQGSEA. The CDR3 has 13 amino acids. CDR3 amino acids: CSVRQPNTGELFF. Here the CDR3 DNA reads TGCAGCGTGAGACAGCCGAACACCGGGGAGCTGTTTTTT.

This clonotype showed up just a few times. The chain combines TRBV28 with TRBJ2-7, with a weak D call TRBD1 (6 bases). CDR1 and CDR2 (germline): MDHEN, SYDVKM. This CDR3 has 13 residues. Trimming cost V 5 bases and J 4 bases, with 12 bases left between them. The CDR3 bases are TGTGCCAGCAGTCCCCAGACAGGTTACGAGCAGTACGTC. This codes for CASSPQTGYEQYV.

The V and J genes are TRBV4-3 and TRBJ2-1; 9 bases are a match to TRBD2. Trimming cost V 1 base and J 7 bases; bases outside gene matches: 5. The CDR3 runs 15 residues. CDR1 LGHNA and CDR2 YSLEER come from the germline V gene. CDR3 nucleotide sequence: TGCGCCAGCAGCCAAGGGGTAGCGGGGGTGAATGAGCAGTTCTTC. Protein: CASSQGVAGVNEQFF.

The rearrangement joins TRBV4-3 to TRBJ1-2; TRBD1 matches 11 bases. This CDR3 is built from 19 residues. Germline V gene sequence: CDR1 LGHNA, CDR2 YSLEER. Unmatched junction bases numbered 11, after V lost 0 bases and J lost 2 bases. The CDR3: CASSQDMDRGPGENYGYTF. CDR3 nucleotide sequence: TGCGCCAGCAGCCAAGATATGGACAGGGGGCCAGGTGAAAACTATGGCTACACCTTC.